What follows are 10 T cell receptor beta chains derived from one specimen sequenced in a study of blood T cell repertoires in COVID-19. Sequencing used immunoSEQ multiplex PCR; TCRdb keeps in-frame clones, though not all of them. The table lists about 240,000 clones, around 85% of them singletons. Sequenced material: peripheral blood. Source of these receptors: a woman under 40 who had recovered from COVID-19.

CDR3 protein: CAWIKTGTVFEQYF. The CDR3 nucleotides are TGTGCCTGGATTAAAACCGGGACAGTTTTCGAGCAGTACTTC. The chain has TRBV30 and TRBJ2-7; 7 positions agree with TRBD1. The germline gives CDR1 GTSNPN, CDR2 SVGIG (reference sequence). This CDR3 has 14 residues. V was clipped by 4 bases and J by 6 bases; unmatched bases: 12.

The rearrangement uses TRBV3-1 (or the pseudogene TRBV3-2) and TRBJ2-5, with a possible D match to TRBD1 (6 bases). V was pared by 6 bases and J by 4 bases, with 15 bases between. The CDR3 runs to 14 residues. Germline CDR1 and CDR2: LGHDT and YNNKEL (reference sequence). The chain's CDR3 is CASSPMGALETQYF. The CDR3 DNA follows: TGTGCCAGCAGTCCGATGGGGGCTTTAGAGACCCAGTACTTC.

V and J are TRBV3-1 (or the pseudogene TRBV3-2) and TRBJ2-7; 7 bases line up with TRBD2. This CDR3 is built from 14 residues. CDR1 is LGHDT and CDR2 is YNNKEL in the germline V gene (reference sequence). V was clipped by 6 bases and J by 2 bases; unmatched bases: 7. CDR3 coding DNA: TGTGCCAGCAGGTCGAGCGGGACGGCCTACGAGCAGTACTTC. It codes for CASRSSGTAYEQYF.

The chain combines TRBV5-8 with TRBJ2-3, with 7 bases lining up with TRBD2. CDR3 length: 14 residues. Germline lookup yields CDR1 SGHTS and CDR2 YDEGEE. With 5 bases clipped from V and 4 bases from J, the junction kept 7 bases outside the gene matches. CDR3 DNA: TGTGCCAGCAGATATCTGAGCGGGGCAGATACGCAGTATTTT. This gives the protein CASRYLSGADTQYF.

This sequence joins TRBV27 and TRBJ1-4; 7 positions agree with TRBD1. Germline CDR1 is MNHEY and CDR2 is SMNVEV (reference sequence). The V gene end was trimmed by 7 bases and the J gene end by 7 bases; junction bases not matched to a gene: 15. CDR3 length: 16 amino acids. For the CDR3, the DNA is TGTGCCAGCAAACCCAGGACAGGAAGAAAATTTGAAAAACTGTTTTTT. Its translation: CASKPRTGRKFEKLFF.

This chain joins TRBV1 and TRBJ2-7; the table's D gene call, TRBD2, was not cross checked with the DNA. TRBV1 is designated a pseudogene. The CDR3 has 17 residues. CDR3 nucleotide sequence: TGCACCAGCAGCCAAGAGGGTTGGGCTAGCGGGCCCTACGAGCAGTACTTC. Translated, it gives CTSSQEGWASGPYEQYF.

This clone was detected only once. The gene calls are TRBV10-1 and TRBJ1-2; tentatively, D is TRBD1 (5 bases). The V end was cut by 9 bases, the J end by 8 bases, with 13 bases between. The CDR3 is 11 amino acids. Germline-derived CDR1 and CDR2 are WNHNN and SYGVQD (reference sequence). The CDR3 reads CARRGAGGYTF. CDR3 nucleotide sequence: TGCGCCAGACGCGGGGCTGGGGGCTACACCTTC.

This clone was detected only a few times. The chain recombines TRBV2 with TRBJ1-1; 7 bases are a match to TRBD1. V trimming: 5 bases; J trimming: 2 bases; junction bases outside the gene matches: 5. CDR3 length equals 14 residues. Germline assignment: CDR1 SNHLY and CDR2 FYNNEI. DNA for the CDR3: TGTGCCAGCAGTTCGACAGGGTCAAACACTGAAGCTTTCTTT. Translated, it gives CASSSTGSNTEAFF.

This clone has a handful of counts. The J gene is TRBJ2-3, the V gene TRBV9; D uncertain. The CDR3 has 14 amino acids. Trimming took 4 bases from V and 0 from J, leaving 9 bases between them. The germline CDR1 and CDR2 sequences are SGDLS and YYNGEE. CDR3 residues: CASSLDTSTDTQYF. CDR3 nucleotides: TGTGCCAGCAGCTTAGATACTAGCACAGATACGCAGTATTTT.

The V gene is TRBV7-9, the J gene TRBJ2-1, with TRBD2 matching 10 bases. Germline CDR1 and CDR2: SEHNR and FQNEAQ (reference sequence). Trimming took 5 bases from V and 7 from J; bases not matched to a gene: 11. The CDR3 sequence is 16 residues long. CDR3 DNA: TGTGCCAGCAGCCCGCGGCCTAGCGGGGGCCCGAATGAGCAGTTCTTC. Its protein is CASSPRPSGGPNEQFF. The full variable domain, rest sourced from reference TRBV7-9 and TRBJ2-1, is DTGVSQNPRHKITKRGQNVTFRCDPISEHNRLYWYRQTLGQGPEFLTYFQNEAQLEKSRLLSDRFSAERPKGSFSTLEIQRTEQGDSAMYLCASSPRPSGGPNEQFFGPGTRLTVL.